The entry that follows covers one TCR beta chain sequence. This entry is derived from a study of OX40 agonist ivuxolimab in advanced cancers. Study overall: The treatment was a fully human IgG2 OX40 agonist, ivuxolimab.

V dropped 7 bases and J dropped 0 bases, with 11 bases sitting between them. The CDR3 is 14 residues long. The germline CDR1 and CDR2 sequences are LNHDA and SQIVND (reference sequence). Clones were sequenced by immunoSEQ multiplex PCR, and TCRdb holds only the in-frame ones, with some missing. This table has tens of thousands of clones, over 85% appearing once. The starting material was CD4+ or CD8+ T cells sorted from blood, obtained in a trial of the OX40 agonist ivuxolimab. The TCR comes from an adult with an advanced solid tumor such as melanoma, head and neck, liver or kidney cancer. The chain employs TRBV19 and TRBJ2-3, with no clear D. The DNA for the CDR3 is TGTGCCAGTAAAGCCGAAATGAGCACAGATACGCAGTATTTT. It specifies CASKAEMSTDTQYF.